This TCR beta chain was sequenced for a study of T cell repertoires in aging, cancer and after chemotherapy. The template was genomic DNA from peripheral blood, not RNA. Multiplex touch-down PCR with TRB-A/B primers amplified rearranged V-D-J TRB sequences. TCRdb processed the multiplex PCR reads anew with MiXCR; each CDR3 protein has one entry. The sample includes roughly 5,000 distinct CDR3 sequences, 46% seen only once; the top ten take 25% to 30%. The V and J ends lost 1 base and 5 bases respectively, with 3 bases between them. CDR3 length equals 12 residues. Germline V gene lookup returns CDR1 MNHEY and CDR2 SMNVEV (reference sequence).

The sample taken for sequencing was blood. J is TRBJ2-1 and V is TRBV27, with D uncertain. The receptor's source is a human donor in good health. CDR3 nucleotides: TGTGCCAGCAGTTTATTAGACAATGAGCAGTTCTTC. Amino acid sequence: CASSLLDNEQFF.